The TCR beta chain described here comes from a study of tumor and adjacent non-tumor tissue in lung cancer. The overall study: Aged roughly 30 to 76 years, patients included 10 men and about 5 women with stage I to III disease. Samples averaged approximately 3.9 million productive TCRbeta reads each. Study findings and constraints: TCR diversity was significantly greater in tumor than normal lung tissue.

No cell sorting was done before RNA was extracted from the tissue. Three rounds of nested PCR, following a modified ARM-PCR protocol, produced the TCRbeta library. A single record per CDR3 protein comes from TCRdb applying MiXCR to the multiplex PCR reads. This sample has 70,000 to 90,000 distinct CDR3 sequences, with 65% to 90% found just once. The CDR3 extends over 15 amino acids. Germline V gives CDR1 MNHEY, CDR2 SVGEGT. This clonotype has just a few counts. Its antigen is undetermined. A read error may be the cause here, since a much bigger clone is one base away. The chain joins TRBV6-2 or TRBV6-3 to TRBJ2-1; D remains unclear. The TCR was taken from a woman aged 45-60 years with non-small cell lung cancer. Sequencing was done on a sample of lung tumor tissue. Here the CDR3 DNA reads TGTACCGGCAGTCAGAGCCCCGACCCATACAATGAGCAGTTCTTC. It translates to CTGSQSPDPYNEQFF.